These 10 T cell receptor beta chains were all obtained from the same sample, sequenced in a study of blood T cell repertoires in COVID-19. The data were produced by immunoSEQ multiplex PCR, yet TCRdb's version contains in-frame clones alone and is incomplete. The sample consists of some 180,000 clones, roughly 88% of them appearing once. The sample consisted of peripheral blood. Every receptor here comes from a man over 45 with COVID-19, enrolled during active disease.

The chain couples TRBV7-9 to TRBJ2-3; possibly TRBD2 for D (6 bases). V was trimmed by 4 bases and J by 6 bases, leaving 8 bases between them. Germline V gene lookup returns CDR1 SEHNR and CDR2 FQNEAQ (reference sequence). The length of the CDR3 is 12 residues. This CDR3 reads CASSSTSDTQYF. Here the CDR3 DNA reads TGTGCCAGCAGCTCCACTAGCGATACGCAGTATTTT.

The rearrangement joins TRBV12-3 or TRBV12-4 to TRBJ2-1; D remains ambiguous. The CDR3 is made up of 12 amino acids. V was shortened by 1 base and J by 9 bases, with 7 bases between the two germline ends. In DNA, the CDR3 is TGTGCCAGCAGTTTAGACGGCGGTGAGCAGTTCTTC. Translated, it gives CASSLDGGEQFF.

DNA for the CDR3: TGTGCCATCAGTGACGCCCCCAGGGACAGCGCCGATGGCTACACCTTC. This sequence encodes CAISDAPRDSADGYTF. This chain connects TRBV10-3 to TRBJ1-2, with TRBD1 matching 7 bases. The CDR3 runs 16 residues. With 3 bases clipped from V and 6 bases from J, the junction kept 13 bases outside the gene matches. Looked up from germline, CDR1 is ENHRY and CDR2 is SYGVKD.

The J gene is TRBJ2-1, the V gene TRBV7-3; 10 bases align to TRBD2. V was clipped by 5 bases and J by 4 bases; unmatched bases: 8. The germline V gene encodes CDR1 SGHTA and CDR2 FQGTGA. The CDR3 loop spans 16 amino acids. CDR3 nucleotides: TGTGCCAGCAGCCCAACCCGGACTAGCGGATACAATGAGCAGTTCTTC. Protein product: CASSPTRTSGYNEQFF.

V usage is TRBV27 and J usage is TRBJ2-3; perhaps TRBD1 as D (6 bases). From germline, CDR1 is MNHEY and CDR2 SMNVEV (reference sequence). This CDR3 has 16 amino acids. Trimming removed 3 bases at V and 4 bases at J, with 17 bases between. The CDR3 loop is CASSFWSAGVADTQYF. The CDR3 region has the DNA TGTGCCAGCAGTTTCTGGTCGGCAGGGGTCGCAGATACGCAGTATTTT.

The rearrangement joins TRBV9 to TRBJ1-2; D is possibly TRBD1 (5 bases). This CDR3 spans 12 amino acids. V gave up 4 bases and J gave up 5 bases, with 9 bases separating them. The germline V gene has CDR1 SGDLS and CDR2 YYNGEE. The CDR3 spells CASSTTGYGYTF. CDR3 coding DNA: TGTGCCAGCAGCACCACAGGTTATGGCTACACCTTC.

This chain links TRBV7-2 with TRBJ2-3; D remains unclear. The CDR3 is 15 residues long. Trimming removed 3 bases at V and 2 bases at J, with 12 bases between. The germline V gene encodes CDR1 SGHTA and CDR2 FQGNSA. CDR3 residues: CASSFYPRYTDTQYF. CDR3 nucleotide sequence: TGTGCCAGCAGCTTCTATCCCCGCTACACAGATACGCAGTATTTT.

This clone was observed a few times. CDR3 region: CASSPTRQAGGPGNEQFF. For the CDR3, the DNA is TGCGCCAGCAGCCCCACCAGACAAGCGGGGGGGCCGGGGAATGAGCAGTTCTTC. The V and J genes are TRBV4-1 and TRBJ2-1; 10 positions match TRBD2. CDR3 length equals 18 residues. Germline V gene data show CDR1 as MGHRA and CDR2 as YSYEKL. V lost 4 bases and J lost 7; bases outside the gene matches: 16.

The J gene is TRBJ1-3, the V gene TRBV15; D perhaps matches TRBD1 (5 bases). Germline V gene sequence: CDR1 LNHNV, CDR2 YYDKDF (reference sequence). V gave up 0 bases and J gave up 0 bases, with 15 bases separating them. This CDR3 is built from 18 residues. The CDR3 sequence: CATSRDTGGSNSGNTIYF. The CDR3 region has the DNA TGTGCCACCAGCAGAGATACCGGGGGATCCAACTCTGGAAACACCATATATTTT.

The genes are TRBV3-1 (or the pseudogene TRBV3-2) and TRBJ2-7; D perhaps matches TRBD2 (6 bases). Per the germline V gene, CDR1 is LGHDT and CDR2 is YNNKEL (reference sequence). The CDR3 has 16 residues. V lost 0 bases and J 2 bases, leaving 14 bases between the germline ends. This chain's CDR3 is CASSQDLGGAPYEQYF. In DNA form, the CDR3 reads TGTGCCAGCAGCCAAGATTTGGGGGGAGCCCCCTACGAGCAGTACTTC.